The 16 T cell receptor beta chains below come from one sample, sequenced in a study of HIV-infected patients and healthy controls. The repertoire came from unfractionated whole blood and reflected all unsorted peripheral T cells. Reverse transcription used around 500 ng RNA and constant-region primers for alpha and beta. Each of the alpha and beta chains got its own library through chain-specific third strand synthesis with indices. TCRdb independently ran MiXCR on the 5' RACE reads; one entry per CDR3 protein. The sample includes 9,500 to 15,000 distinct CDR3 sequences, around a tenth seen only once; the top ten take 23%. The sequencing used blood, collected before antiretroviral therapy. These receptors were taken from an adult with HIV infection. The donor label of this sample is uncertain.

This clonotype was seen ten or more times. The rearrangement uses TRBV11-2 and TRBJ2-1, with unresolved D. The germline V gene has CDR1 SGHAT and CDR2 FQNNGV. The CDR3 spans 11 residues. V was cut by 5 bases and J by 8 bases, with 7 bases left in between. The CDR3 spells CASSRTDEQFF. CDR3 coding DNA: TGTGCCAGCAGCCGTACGGATGAGCAGTTCTTC.

This clonotype was observed many times. The rearrangement links TRBV7-8 to TRBJ2-1; the match to TRBD2 covers 7 bases. V dropped 6 bases and J dropped 1; count of bases not matched to a gene: 6. Germline V gene lookup returns CDR1 SGHVS and CDR2 FQNEAQ. This CDR3 is built from 15 residues. The CDR3 is CASRGRAFSYNEQFF. The CDR3 nucleotides read TGTGCCAGCAGGGGGAGGGCCTTTTCCTACAATGAGCAGTTCTTC.

On this clonotype: The junction departs from germline at one end; a sequencing error may be responsible. V gene TRBV3-1 combines with J gene TRBJ2-5; D remains unclear. The CDR3 extends over 11 amino acids. Per germline, CDR1 LGHDT and CDR2 YNNKEL (reference sequence). CDR3 nucleotide sequence: TGTGCCAGCAGCCAAGCGATTTCGGCGAGCTTC. Residues: CASSQAISASF.

This clonotype was seen ten or more times. CDR3 DNA sequence: TGTGCCAGCAGCCAATTAGGTGACACTGAAGCTTTCTTT. Translating gives CASSQLGDTEAFF. This rearrangement joins TRBV5-6 to TRBJ1-1, with D unclear. CDR1 and CDR2 (germline): SGHDT, YYEEEE. The CDR3 is made up of 13 amino acids. Trimming removed 4 bases from V and 3 bases from J, with 10 bases in between.

This clonotype has ten or more counts. This chain uses TRBV12-3 or TRBV12-4 with TRBJ1-4, with D unresolved. CDR3 length: 13 residues. The V and J ends lost 6 bases and 2 bases respectively, with 7 bases between them. The CDR3 region has the DNA TGTGCCAGCAGCCACCCTACTAATGAAAAACTGTTTTTT. Translation: CASSHPTNEKLFF.

This clonotype was counted many times. This chain connects TRBV2 to TRBJ2-2; D unresolved. Per the germline V gene, CDR1 is SNHLY and CDR2 is FYNNEI. CDR3 length: 14 amino acids. The germline V and J ends were trimmed by 4 bases and 8 bases, with 14 bases remaining between them. The CDR3 sequence is CASSVEGRRGELFF. The CDR3 DNA sequence: TGTGCCAGCAGTGTTGAAGGAAGGCGAGGGGAGCTGTTTTTT.

In its sample, this clonotype was seen many times. V and J are TRBV20-1 and TRBJ2-2; 9 bases are shared with TRBD1. Trimming cost V 6 bases and J 5 bases; bases outside gene matches: 4. The CDR3 length is 13 residues. Per germline, CDR1 DFQATT and CDR2 SNEGSKA (reference sequence). CDR3 DNA sequence: TGCAGTGCCCTTGACAGGGGGACCGGGGAGCTGTTTTTT. Encoded protein: CSALDRGTGELFF.

This clonotype was observed many times. V and J are TRBV20-1 and TRBJ2-1; D perhaps matches TRBD2 (5 bases). V shed 3 bases and J shed 4 bases, with 16 bases lying between them. Germline V gene sequence: CDR1 DFQATT, CDR2 SNEGSKA (reference sequence). The CDR3 loop spans 15 amino acids. CDR3 DNA: TGCAGTGCTAGGGTCCCTGGGAGACTTTACAATGAGCAGTTCTTC. Translated: CSARVPGRLYNEQFF.

This clonotype showed up many times. This chain connects TRBV7-2 to TRBJ1-5; D is unclear. This CDR3 spans 14 amino acids. The ends were cut back, 1 base at V and 6 bases at J, with 10 bases in the middle. Germline CDR1 is SGHTA and CDR2 is FQGNSA. This CDR3 reads CASSLVIGSQPQHF. CDR3 coding DNA: TGTGCCAGCAGCTTAGTGATAGGGAGTCAGCCCCAGCATTTT.

This clonotype was observed a handful of times. CDR3 in DNA: TGTGCCAGCTCACCACCGGCAGGAGAGGAGACCCAGTACTTC. Translated: CASSPPAGEETQYF. V and J are TRBV18 and TRBJ2-5; no firm D call. CDR3 length: 14 residues. V dropped 0 bases and J dropped 5 bases, with 10 bases sitting between them. CDR1 is KGHSH and CDR2 is LQKENI in the germline V gene.

The genes are TRBV12-3 or TRBV12-4 and TRBJ1-4; D is ambiguous. This CDR3 is 14 amino acids long. Deletions cut 6 bases from V and 0 bases from J, with 8 bases between. CDR3 nucleotides: TGTGCCAGCAGCATGGCCTCAACTAATGAAAAACTGTTTTTT. Protein sequence: CASSMASTNEKLFF.

By share of the sample, this clonotype is medium-sized (0.01 to 0.1%). J is TRBJ2-1 and V is TRBV27, with TRBD1 as a possible D gene (5 bases). The CDR3 is 17 residues long. Trimming pared 1 base from V and 8 bases from J, leaving 21 bases between. CDR1 MNHEY and CDR2 SMNVEV come from the germline V gene (reference sequence). The CDR3 nucleotides read TGTGCCAGCAGTTTATTTGCGTCGGGCAGGGAAGGCCATGAGCAGTTCTTC. Amino acids: CASSLFASGREGHEQFF.

This clonotype was counted many times. The chain links TRBV20-1 to TRBJ2-1; a possible D gene is TRBD1 (6 bases). CDR3 length: 12 residues. Germline assignment: CDR1 DFQATT and CDR2 SNEGSKA (reference sequence). Trimming pared 6 bases from V and 9 bases from J, leaving 15 bases between. The CDR3 bases are TGCAGTGCCCCAAACAGGGCCAGTGAGCAGTTCTTC. This translates into CSAPNRASEQFF.

This clonotype was observed many times. The V and J genes are TRBV5-5 and TRBJ1-2; D possibly corresponds to TRBD1 (6 bases). Germline CDR1 and CDR2: SGHKS and YYEKEE (reference sequence). The CDR3 length is 14 residues. The ends were cut back, 1 base at V and 0 bases at J, with 7 bases in the middle. In DNA form, the CDR3 reads TGTGCCAGCAGCTTGTCAGGGGCTAACTATGGCTACACCTTC. Its translation is CASSLSGANYGYTF.

At least ten counts were recorded for this clonotype. This sequence joins TRBV30 and TRBJ2-2; unclear D gene. This CDR3 is built from 14 residues. CDR1 and CDR2 from the germline V gene are GTSNPN and SVGIG (reference sequence). V gave up 2 bases and J gave up 6 bases, with 13 bases separating them. This CDR3 reads CAWSPVLVAGELFF. The CDR3, as DNA: TGTGCCTGGAGTCCCGTGTTGGTCGCCGGGGAGCTGTTTTTT.

The sample holds many counts of this clonotype. The chain joins TRBV2 to TRBJ2-7, with a possible D match to TRBD1 (6 bases). CDR3 length: 13 residues. The V gene's germline CDR1 is SNHLY and CDR2 FYNNEI. The ends were cut back, 10 bases at V and 0 bases at J, with 13 bases in the middle. CDR3 coding DNA: TGTGCCATACCCGACAGGAGCTCCTACGAGCAGTACTTC. Translating it yields CAIPDRSSYEQYF.